Listed below are T cell receptor beta chains from one sample, sequenced in a study of regulatory T cells in long-lasting Graves disease. TCRdb re-called the multiplex PCR reads with MiXCR, one entry per CDR3 protein. The data hold a few hundred thousand distinct CDR3 sequences, with 23% observed a single time. The starting material was peripheral blood mononuclear cells (PBMCs), obtained when the disease was refractory, from a patient treated with antithyroid drugs. The source is a female donor with Graves disease. Each CDR3 is given with its conserved first and last residue. The D gene is left open where the match is weak. Some rows have no size entry. The others give once, few or many, or a class for an expanded clone.

abundance: few; j_gene: TRBJ2-7; v_gene: TRBV12-3/TRBV12-4; d_gene: -; CDR3nt: TGTGCCAGCAGTTTACTGGGACAACCCTACGAGCAGTACTTC; CDR3aa: CASSLLGQPYEQYF
abundance: once; j_gene: TRBJ1-1; v_gene: TRBV20-1; d_gene: -; CDR3nt: TGCAGTGCTAGAGATGGGCAGATGAACACTGAAGCTTTCTTT; CDR3aa: CSARDGQMNTEAFF
abundance: few; j_gene: TRBJ1-1; v_gene: TRBV27; d_gene: TRBD1; CDR3nt: TGTGCCAGCAGTGCCACATCCAACAGGGGAAACGCTGAAGCTTTCTTT; CDR3aa: CASSATSNRGNAEAFF
abundance: many; j_gene: TRBJ1-2; v_gene: TRBV12-3/TRBV12-4; d_gene: TRBD1; CDR3nt: TGTGCCAGCAGTTCCGGACAGGGTGGTGGCTACACCTTC; CDR3aa: CASSSGQGGGYTF
abundance: few; j_gene: TRBJ2-7; v_gene: TRBV6-5; d_gene: -; CDR3nt: TGTGCCAGCAGTTACTCGAGGGTATACGAGCAGTACTTC; CDR3aa: CASSYSRVYEQYF
abundance: many; j_gene: TRBJ2-6; v_gene: TRBV6-4; d_gene: -; CDR3nt: TGTGCCAGCAGTGACTCGGGGGGCGCGTCTGGGGCCAACGTCCTGACTTTC; CDR3aa: CASSDSGGASGANVLTF
abundance: -; j_gene: TRBJ2-7; v_gene: TRBV5-1; d_gene: TRBD2; CDR3nt: TGCGCCAGCAGTTCGGCTAGCGGGACATACGAGCAGTACTTC; CDR3aa: CASSSASGTYEQYF
abundance: -; j_gene: TRBJ1-1; v_gene: TRBV30; d_gene: TRBD1; CDR3nt: TGTGCCTGGAGTCGGGACAGGGTGACAACCGGGGCTTTCTTT; CDR3aa: CAWSRDRVTTGAFF
abundance: -; j_gene: TRBJ2-1; v_gene: TRBV4-1; d_gene: -; CDR3nt: TGCGCCAGCAGTGGGGGGGCCTATGATGAGCAGTTCTTC; CDR3aa: CASSGGAYDEQFF
abundance: many; j_gene: TRBJ1-1; v_gene: TRBV20-1; d_gene: -; CDR3nt: TGCAGTGCACTCGGACACGAGAACACTGAAGCTTTCTTT; CDR3aa: CSALGHENTEAFF
abundance: few; j_gene: TRBJ2-7; v_gene: TRBV20-1; d_gene: TRBD1; CDR3nt: TGCAGTGCTAGAGAGCCCGCAGGGGGTATCGACGAGCAGTACTTC; CDR3aa: CSAREPAGGIDEQYF
abundance: many; j_gene: TRBJ2-7; v_gene: TRBV6-2/TRBV6-3; d_gene: -; CDR3nt: TGTGCCAGCACGACTACCACCTACGAGCAGTACTTC; CDR3aa: CASTTTTYEQYF
abundance: many; j_gene: TRBJ2-7; v_gene: TRBV10-3; d_gene: TRBD2; CDR3nt: TGTGCCATCAGTGAAGTAGCGGGAGGCCAAGCGGGCTACGAGCAGTACTTC; CDR3aa: CAISEVAGGQAGYEQYF
abundance: -; j_gene: TRBJ2-3; v_gene: TRBV6-2/TRBV6-3; d_gene: -; CDR3nt: TGTGCCAGCAGTTACTTCCCGGGGGCTTCAGATACGCAGTATTTT; CDR3aa: CASSYFPGASDTQYF
abundance: few; j_gene: TRBJ2-1; v_gene: TRBV29-1; d_gene: -; CDR3nt: TGCAGCGTTCGCACAGGTTACAATGAGCAGTTCTTC; CDR3aa: CSVRTGYNEQFF
abundance: few; j_gene: TRBJ2-5; v_gene: TRBV28; d_gene: TRBD2; CDR3nt: TGTGCCAGCAGTTTACTAGCGGAGGGGCCCTGGGAGACCCAGTACTTC; CDR3aa: CASSLLAEGPWETQYF
abundance: few; j_gene: TRBJ2-5; v_gene: TRBV27; d_gene: -; CDR3nt: TGTGCCAGCAGTCCACAGACATCCGGGGGAGAGACCCAGTACTTC; CDR3aa: CASSPQTSGGETQYF
abundance: -; j_gene: TRBJ2-7; v_gene: TRBV15; d_gene: TRBD1; CDR3nt: TGTGCCACCAGCAACCTGGGGACAGGGGCCTCGCGGGAGCAGTACTTC; CDR3aa: CATSNLGTGASREQYF
abundance: few; j_gene: TRBJ2-7; v_gene: TRBV18; d_gene: -; CDR3nt: TGTGCCAGCTCAAGGGACACCGTCTCCTACGAGCAGTACTTC; CDR3aa: CASSRDTVSYEQYF
abundance: -; j_gene: TRBJ1-5; v_gene: TRBV6-1; d_gene: -; CDR3nt: TGTGCCAGCACCGGAGCGGGCGAGCCCCAGCATTTT; CDR3aa: CASTGAGEPQHF
abundance: -; j_gene: TRBJ1-1; v_gene: TRBV19; d_gene: TRBD1; CDR3nt: TGTGCCAGTAGTGTCCGGGACAGGGGAGGGACTGAAGCTTTCTTT; CDR3aa: CASSVRDRGGTEAFF
abundance: many; j_gene: TRBJ2-7; v_gene: TRBV7-2; d_gene: TRBD1; CDR3nt: TGCGCCAGCAGCTTGGGTGGACAGGCCACCTACGAGCAGTACTTC; CDR3aa: CASSLGGQATYEQYF
abundance: -; j_gene: TRBJ2-7; v_gene: TRBV7-2; d_gene: TRBD2; CDR3nt: TGTGCCAGCTCTCTAGCGGGAGGTGCGCACGAGCAGTACTTC; CDR3aa: CASSLAGGAHEQYF
abundance: -; j_gene: TRBJ2-1; v_gene: TRBV7-3; d_gene: -; CDR3nt: TGTGCCAGCAGCTTAATTTCGACTACACCCTACAATGAGCAGTTCTTC; CDR3aa: CASSLISTTPYNEQFF
abundance: -; j_gene: TRBJ1-2; v_gene: TRBV19; d_gene: -; CDR3nt: TGTGCCAGTAGTATGGCGGACGGCCCTTATGGCTACACCTTC; CDR3aa: CASSMADGPYGYTF
abundance: many; j_gene: TRBJ2-7; v_gene: TRBV12-3/TRBV12-4; d_gene: -; CDR3nt: TGTGCCAGCAGTTTAAGCGGGCACCACGAGCAGTACTTC; CDR3aa: CASSLSGHHEQYF
abundance: many; j_gene: TRBJ2-6; v_gene: TRBV6-1; d_gene: TRBD2; CDR3nt: TGTGCCAGCAGTCCTAGGACTAGCGGGAGTGTGGCCAACGTCCTGACTTTC; CDR3aa: CASSPRTSGSVANVLTF
abundance: once; j_gene: TRBJ1-6; v_gene: TRBV18; d_gene: -; CDR3nt: TGTGCCAGCTCACCACAGGGGTCCTATAATTCACCCCTCCACTTT; CDR3aa: CASSPQGSYNSPLHF
abundance: few; j_gene: TRBJ2-2; v_gene: TRBV19; d_gene: -; CDR3nt: TGTGCCAGTAGTATGCTCGGGAACACCGGGGAGCTGTTTTTT; CDR3aa: CASSMLGNTGELFF
abundance: many; j_gene: TRBJ1-5; v_gene: TRBV29-1; d_gene: -; CDR3nt: TGCAGCGTTGCCTATACGCAGGGTGGAAATCAGCCCCAGCATTTT; CDR3aa: CSVAYTQGGNQPQHF
abundance: many; j_gene: TRBJ2-7; v_gene: TRBV10-2; d_gene: -; CDR3nt: TGCGCCAGCAGTGAGCGGGAGAGAGGTCACGAGCAGTACTTC; CDR3aa: CASSERERGHEQYF
abundance: -; j_gene: TRBJ1-5; v_gene: TRBV5-1; d_gene: -; CDR3nt: TGCGCCAGGATAATCGGGATCTGCGAAAGGGGGGATCAGCCCCAGCATTTT; CDR3aa: CARIIGICERGDQPQHF
abundance: many; j_gene: TRBJ1-1; v_gene: TRBV18; d_gene: -; CDR3nt: TGTGCCAGCAGCCCGCAGGGTTACACTGAAGCTTTCTTT; CDR3aa: CASSPQGYTEAFF
abundance: -; j_gene: TRBJ1-6; v_gene: TRBV20-1; d_gene: -; CDR3nt: TGCAGTGCGACCTCGACAACTAGTTATAATTCACCCCTCCACTTT; CDR3aa: CSATSTTSYNSPLHF
abundance: many; j_gene: TRBJ1-4; v_gene: TRBV6-2/TRBV6-3; d_gene: -; CDR3nt: TGTGCCAGCCGCGACGCGCCGAACGTTTATGAAAAACTGTTTTTT; CDR3aa: CASRDAPNVYEKLFF
abundance: once; j_gene: TRBJ1-5; v_gene: TRBV7-9; d_gene: -; CDR3nt: TGTGCCAGCAGCCCCTTTAGGGGGGAATTCGAAGAAAATAGCAATCAGCCCCAGCATTTT; CDR3aa: CASSPFRGEFEENSNQPQHF
abundance: many; j_gene: TRBJ1-1; v_gene: TRBV12-3/TRBV12-4; d_gene: -; CDR3nt: TGTGCCAGCAGCCCCGGGAGCACTGAAGCTTTCTTT; CDR3aa: CASSPGSTEAFF
abundance: many; j_gene: TRBJ1-2; v_gene: TRBV11-2; d_gene: -; CDR3nt: TGTGCCAGCAGCCTCAACAGCCCTAGGGGCTACACCTTC; CDR3aa: CASSLNSPRGYTF
abundance: few; j_gene: TRBJ2-2; v_gene: TRBV6-1; d_gene: -; CDR3nt: TGTGCCAGCAGGGGGACCGGGACCTCGGTCGGGGAGCTGTTTTTT; CDR3aa: CASRGTGTSVGELFF
abundance: -; j_gene: TRBJ2-2; v_gene: TRBV3-1; d_gene: TRBD2; CDR3nt: TGTGCCAGCAGCCAAGGACTAGCGTGGACCGGGGAGCTGTTTTTT; CDR3aa: CASSQGLAWTGELFF
abundance: many; j_gene: TRBJ1-2; v_gene: TRBV28; d_gene: -; CDR3nt: TGTGCCAGCAGTTTATTTGGCCGAGGCTACACCTTC; CDR3aa: CASSLFGRGYTF
abundance: many; j_gene: TRBJ2-5; v_gene: TRBV20-1; d_gene: -; CDR3nt: TGCAGTGCTAGGAGGGCGGGGGAGACCCAGTACTTC; CDR3aa: CSARRAGETQYF
abundance: many; j_gene: TRBJ2-6; v_gene: TRBV15; d_gene: -; CDR3nt: TGTGCCACCAGCAGCTCTGGGACCGGGGCCAACGTCCTGACTTTC; CDR3aa: CATSSSGTGANVLTF
abundance: few; j_gene: TRBJ2-5; v_gene: TRBV19; d_gene: -; CDR3nt: TGTGCCAGTAGTATCGGGGGAAGGGGACAAGAGACCCAGTACTTC; CDR3aa: CASSIGGRGQETQYF
abundance: -; j_gene: TRBJ2-1; v_gene: TRBV29-1; d_gene: TRBD2; CDR3nt: TGCAGCGTGTCGGGACTAGCGGTAGTGGGCGGAGAGCAGTTCTTC; CDR3aa: CSVSGLAVVGGEQFF
abundance: -; j_gene: TRBJ2-7; v_gene: TRBV5-6; d_gene: TRBD1; CDR3nt: TGTGCCAGCAGCTTGCCCCCAATGGAAAGGACAGGAGCCTACGAGCAGTACTTC; CDR3aa: CASSLPPMERTGAYEQYF
abundance: many; j_gene: TRBJ1-6; v_gene: TRBV28; d_gene: -; CDR3nt: TGTGCCAGCAGTAATCACAGGCTTAATTCACCCCTCCACTTT; CDR3aa: CASSNHRLNSPLHF
abundance: many; j_gene: TRBJ2-7; v_gene: TRBV28; d_gene: -; CDR3nt: TGTGCCAGCAGTGAGGAGTACGGCCGCACTGAGCAGTACTTC; CDR3aa: CASSEEYGRTEQYF
abundance: -; j_gene: TRBJ1-1; v_gene: TRBV6-4; d_gene: TRBD1; CDR3nt: TGTGCCAGCAGAGAAACAGGGGAAACTGAAGCTTTCTTT; CDR3aa: CASRETGETEAFF
abundance: many; j_gene: TRBJ2-7; v_gene: TRBV28; d_gene: -; CDR3nt: TGTGCCAGCAGTATAGGACAGCCTACCTACGAGCAGTACTTC; CDR3aa: CASSIGQPTYEQYF
abundance: many; j_gene: TRBJ2-5; v_gene: TRBV28; d_gene: -; CDR3nt: TGTGCCAGCAGTTTAAGGTCAGCGACTCAAGAGACCCAGTACTTC; CDR3aa: CASSLRSATQETQYF
abundance: many; j_gene: TRBJ2-7; v_gene: TRBV11-2; d_gene: -; CDR3nt: TGTGCCAGCAGCCCCCGCTTCGGACAGCAGTACTTC; CDR3aa: CASSPRFGQQYF
abundance: -; j_gene: TRBJ2-3; v_gene: TRBV15; d_gene: -; CDR3nt: TGTGCCACCAGCAGAGAAGTGCTAGCAAGTGATACGCAGTATTTT; CDR3aa: CATSREVLASDTQYF
abundance: many; j_gene: TRBJ1-5; v_gene: TRBV7-9; d_gene: TRBD1; CDR3nt: TGTGCCAGCAGCTCGGACAGGCGCAATCAGCCCCAGCATTTT; CDR3aa: CASSSDRRNQPQHF
abundance: few; j_gene: TRBJ1-5; v_gene: TRBV6-1; d_gene: -; CDR3nt: TGTGCCAGCAGTCGCACCGGGGGGGGGGCGTATAGCAATCAGCCCCAGCATTTT; CDR3aa: CASSRTGGGAYSNQPQHF